The clone carrying this T cell receptor (beta chain) has a count of ten or more. What it binds is not known. The data derive from a study of CD8 T cells in ankylosing spondylitis. Study conclusions and caveats: Reportedly, significant enrichment of disease-linked clones occurred in matched ankylosing spondylitis synovial fluid. Disease-linked clones were found to be CD8+ and relatively rare in peripheral blood.

The V gene end was trimmed by 5 bases and the J gene end by 4 bases; junction bases not matched to a gene: 12. The CDR3 totals 17 residues. CDR1 SGHAT and CDR2 FQDESV come from the germline V gene (reference sequence). TCRdb independently ran MiXCR on the 5' RACE reads; one entry per CDR3 protein. The sample holds roughly 160,000 distinct CDR3 sequences, about 9.9% seen once. The sequenced sample consisted of blood, either unsorted or a sorted T cell fraction (not recorded which). The clonotype comes from a male donor with ankylosing spondylitis or in good health (not recorded which). V gene TRBV11-1 combines with J gene TRBJ1-5, with TRBD1 matching 9 bases. CDR3 DNA sequence: TGTGCCAGCAGCGCCGGGACAGGGTATAGGAGAAATCAGCCCCAGCATTTT. Its protein product is CASSAGTGYRRNQPQHF.